This record concerns one T cell receptor beta chain sequence. This clonotype was seen many times. This clone's antigen is unknown. No quality values exist for individual bases; no much larger clone is one base distant. The data were obtained in a study of neurological immune-mediated disorders (dated by TCRdb to about 2019). For context, the study as a whole: The study compared peripheral blood TCR-beta repertoires of HTLV-I-associated myelopathy (HAM/TSP) patients, multiple sclerosis patients and healthy controls using UMI-based sequencing. The cohort included around 70 subjects: around 15 with HAM/TSP, about 34 with multiple sclerosis, and 20 healthy controls. The 85 to 110 TCR-beta libraries included longitudinal samples, technical triplicates and paired sorted CD4+ and CD8+ T-cell subsets alongside PBMC samples.

cDNA was synthesized by template-switch 5'RACE using a primer carrying a 10-nucleotide random unique molecular identifier by which each TCR transcript was tagged. Each sequencing run produced over 160 million TCR-beta sequences covering 15-18 subjects. Total RNA was extracted with the RNeasy kit. The KAPA Real-time Library Amplification kit was used to amplify TCR-beta VDJ regions with primers for the TCR constant region and the 5'RACE anchor. A first PCR added sample indexes and Illumina adaptors, after which a second PCR increased the library yield. The roughly 650 bp TCR product was size-selected on a 2% E-gel SizeSelection system after Ampure bead purification. Before pooling, libraries had their quality checked on a Bioanalyzer, their concentration measured with Qubit, and their quantity determined with the Kapa Library Quantification kit. An Illumina HiSeq 2500 was used to sequence the libraries paired-end at 2 x 150 bp. To increase sequence diversity, about 23-30% phiX was spiked into each library pool. Turning to the authors' computational methods: Quality-filtered reads were processed with the UMI-based MiGEC pipeline, and over 75% of raw TCR sequences were removed by the MiGEC pipeline during error correction. VDJ genes were aligned to IMGT germline references, and clonotypes were defined by unique CDR3 amino acid sequence plus V-J genes. Clonal expansion, Shannon diversity and CDR3 relatedness were evaluated with VDJtools (CalcPairwiseDistances, ClusterSamples), while phylogenetic trees were built in CLCbio workbench. Expanded clones were defined as having at least 8 unique UMIs, based on coefficient-of-variation modelling across technical triplicates. TCRdb's own reprocessing of the public reads used fastp at Q25 and MiXCR and kept productive beta chains. Identical CDR3 proteins give one entry, which carries the most common genes and DNA. TCRdb, not the authors, supplied the V and J calls. The sample records tens of thousands of distinct CDR3 sequences, approximately 10% of which are singletons. The ten largest clones take up approximately 1.8% of the sample.

There are 15 amino acids in the CDR3, from cysteine to phenylalanine inclusive. The kept DNA is CDR3 alone, 45 bases in frame from the first base. Deletion took 2 bases off V and 0 bases off J, with a span of 9 bases between the germline ends. CDR1 SGHTA and CDR2 FQGNSA are derived from the germline V gene. Blood bank volunteers in Maryland, USA served as the healthy controls. For the unsorted PBMC libraries, 2 million PBMCs were stored in RNAlater at -80 degrees C until RNA extraction and were used to generate the libraries. Peripheral blood underwent Ficoll-Hypaque density gradient centrifugation to isolate PBMCs, which were then cryopreserved in liquid nitrogen. What the research found in general, with its limitations: Expanded clones from different subjects shared no identical CDR3 amino acid sequences, which suggests that TCR-beta repertoires were private in all groups. The highest TCR clonal expansion was observed in HAM/TSP patients, whereas the lowest was observed in MS patients, even when compared with healthy controls.

The TCR originated in a man between 60 and 75 years old in good health. Material for sequencing was PBMCs. The sequence links TRBV7-2 to TRBJ2-3; a weak D assignment points to TRBD1 (5 bases agree). The CDR3 region reads CASSLRGASTDTQYF. The nucleotide sequence reads as follows: TGTGCCAGCAGCTTACGTGGGGCTAGCACAGATACGCAGTATTTT.